A single sample is the source of the 4 T cell receptor beta chains below, sequenced in a study of cytomegalovirus exposure and HLA in healthy donors. Researchers ran the PCR with 60 Vbeta and 13 Jbeta primers. The repertoire was sequenced with immunoSEQ multiplex PCR; TCRdb's copy has only in-frame clones and lacks some. This table holds 170,000 or so clones, around 70% found once. Sequencing was performed on PBMCs. Source of these receptors: a male donor in good health and CMV-seronegative.

This clone has just one count. The chain uses TRBV19 and TRBJ1-2; 9 positions agree with TRBD1. The junction had 9 bases not matched to a gene; V was cut back by 8 bases and J by 2 bases. This CDR3 comprises 15 residues. Germline V gives CDR1 LNHDA, CDR2 SQIVND (reference sequence). The CDR3 reads CASHDLGTGNYGYTF. CDR3 bases: TGTGCCAGTCACGACCTTGGGACAGGGAACTATGGCTACACCTTC. The complete variable domain, with remaining parts taken from reference TRBV19 and TRBJ1-2, reads DGGITQSPKYLFRKEGQNVTLSCEQNLNHDAMYWYRQDPGQGLRLIYYSQIVNDFQKGDIAEGYSVSREKKESFPLTVTSAQKNPTAFYLCASHDLGTGNYGYTFGSGTRLTVV.

This chain joins TRBV7-3 and TRBJ2-2; 13 bases are a match to TRBD2. The germline V gene encodes CDR1 SGHTA and CDR2 FQGTGA. This CDR3 has 19 amino acids. Losses at the gene ends were 5 bases for V and 0 bases for J; bases not matched to a gene: 9. The CDR3 is CASSPRTSGSLPNTGELFF. The CDR3 DNA sequence: TGTGCCAGCAGCCCACGGACTAGCGGGAGCCTACCGAACACCGGGGAGCTGTTTTTT.

As regards this clone: The identical CDR3 is also encoded by other nucleotide sequences in the sample. The chain is built from TRBV9 and TRBJ2-3; 7 bases are a match to TRBD1. The V gene's germline CDR1 is SGDLS and CDR2 YYNGEE. The J segment lost 0 bases and the V segment lost 0 bases, leaving 1 base of the junction unmatched. The CDR3 length is 15 residues. The CDR3 here is CASSVEGASTDTQYF. The CDR3 bases are TGTGCCAGCAGCGTAGAGGGGGCTAGCACAGATACGCAGTATTTT.

The rearrangement links TRBV4-1 to TRBJ1-5, with D possibly matching TRBD1 (6 bases). The CDR3 contains 15 residues. Germline V gene data show CDR1 as MGHRA and CDR2 as YSYEKL. The V gene lost 7 bases and the J gene lost 5 bases, with 18 bases spanning the gap. The CDR3 sequence: CASTWTVESYQPQHF. The CDR3 nucleotides read TGCGCCAGCACCTGGACAGTTGAATCGTATCAGCCCCAGCATTTT.